One sample yielded the 32 T cell receptor beta chains listed below, sequenced in a study of graft-versus-host responses after intestinal transplantation. Produced via immunoSEQ multiplex PCR; TCRdb's table is partial and in-frame only. In the table there are 11,000 or so clones, more than 70% of which are singletons. This specimen was PBMCs, taken about 67 weeks after intestinal transplant. The receptors come from a human patient who received an intestinal transplant, so some T cells may come from the graft donor.

This rearrangement joins TRBV6-4 to TRBJ1-5; D call uncertain. In germline, CDR1 is MRHNA, CDR2 SNTAGT. Between the trimmed V and J ends, which lost 5 bases and 2 bases, there was a span of 7 bases. CDR3 length equals 13 residues. The CDR3 nucleotides are TGTGCCAGCAGTCTTGACGGCAATCAGCCCCAGCATTTT. Protein sequence: CASSLDGNQPQHF.

The rearrangement joins TRBV28 to TRBJ2-2; possibly TRBD1 for D (5 bases). Germline CDR1 and CDR2: MDHEN and SYDVKM. The CDR3 runs to 14 residues. Trimming took off 5 bases at V and 4 bases at J, with 11 bases between the two ends. This CDR3 is CASSPRVGTGELFF. The CDR3 coding sequence is TGTGCCAGCAGTCCCAGGGTCGGCACCGGGGAGCTGTTTTTT.

This chain connects TRBV25-1 to TRBJ2-5; a possible D gene is TRBD2 (6 bases). The J call is in doubt because the DNA end fits TRBJ2-7 better. Germline CDR1 and CDR2: MGHDK and SYGVNS. There are 14 residues in the CDR3. CDR3 sequence reads: CASTERVPPYEQYF. The CDR3 region has the DNA TGTGCCAGCACCGAGCGGGTCCCCCCCTACGAGCAGTACTTC.

The chain employs TRBV6-1 and TRBJ2-3; 8 nucleotides align to TRBD2. The CDR3 length is 16 residues. V was clipped by 2 bases and J by 4 bases; unmatched bases: 8. Germline V lookup: CDR1 MNHNS, CDR2 SASEGT. The CDR3: CASSEKAGEGADTQYF. The CDR3 nucleotides read TGTGCCAGCAGTGAAAAAGCGGGAGAAGGGGCAGATACGCAGTATTTT.

The chain is built from TRBV11-1 and TRBJ2-1; tentative D call: TRBD1 (5 bases). Germline V gene sequence: CDR1 SGHAT, CDR2 FQDESV (reference sequence). The CDR3 is 16 residues long. The V end lost 2 bases, the J end lost 0 bases, and 11 bases lay between the germline ends. CDR3 sequence reads: CASSLLYDSSYNEQFF. CDR3 bases: TGTGCCAGCAGCTTACTCTACGACAGCTCCTACAATGAGCAGTTCTTC. Full variable domain (remainder filled in from reference TRBV11-1 and TRBJ2-1): EAEVAQSPRYKITEKSQAVAFWCDPISGHATLYWYRQILGQGPELLVQFQDESVVDDSQLPKDRFSAERLKGVDSTLKIQPAELGDSAMYLCASSLLYDSSYNEQFFGPGTRLTVL.

This chain joins TRBV7-3 and TRBJ2-5; TRBD1 matches 9 bases. This CDR3 has 14 amino acids. Germline CDR1 reads SGHTA; CDR2 reads FQGTGA. V gave up 4 bases and J gave up 4 bases; unmatched junction bases: 4. The CDR3 here is CASSSQGAGETQYF. The CDR3 DNA sequence: TGTGCCAGCAGCTCACAGGGGGCGGGAGAGACCCAGTACTTC.

The chain links TRBV12-5 to TRBJ2-5; 9 bases are a match to TRBD2. Per germline, CDR1 LGHNT and CDR2 FRNRAP. The CDR3 has 14 residues. V dropped 2 bases and J dropped 2; count of bases not matched to a gene: 0. The CDR3 bases are TGTGCTAGTGGTTTGACTAGCGGGCAAGAGACCCAGTACTTC. Translating it yields CASGLTSGQETQYF.

The chain employs TRBV28 and TRBJ2-5, with 11 bases lining up with TRBD2. V lost 5 bases, J lost 0 bases, and 5 bases stayed unmatched. The CDR3 contains 16 residues. Germline lookup yields CDR1 MDHEN and CDR2 SYDVKM. For the CDR3, the DNA is TGTGCCAGCAGTGAGTTGACTAGCGGGAACCAAGAGACCCAGTACTTC. Amino acids: CASSELTSGNQETQYF. The variable domain in full, with the rest retrieved from reference TRBV28 and TRBJ2-5, is DVKVTQSSRYLVKRTGEKVFLECVQDMDHENMFWYRQDPGLGLRLIYFSYDVKMKEKGDIPEGYSVSREKKERFSLILESASTNQTSMYLCASSELTSGNQETQYFGPGTRLLVL.

The chain links TRBV11-2 to TRBJ1-3, with D uncertain. V was cut by 11 bases and J by 1 base, with 9 bases left in between. The CDR3 is 12 amino acids. CDR1 is SGHAT and CDR2 is FQNNGV in the germline V gene. CDR3 loop: CASGSSGNTIYF. The DNA of the CDR3 is TGTGCCTCGGGGAGTTCTGGAAACACCATATATTTT. The full variable domain, its missing parts supplied by reference TRBV11-2 and TRBJ1-3, is EAGVAQSPRYKIIEKRQSVAFWCNPISGHATLYWYQQILGQGPKLLIQFQNNGVVDDSQLPKDRFSAERLKGVDSTLKIQPAKLEDSAVYLCASGSSGNTIYFGEGSWLTVV.

The J gene is TRBJ2-6, the V gene TRBV19, with a weak D call TRBD2 (6 bases). V was cut by 3 bases and J by 1 base, with 10 bases left in between. The CDR3 is 16 amino acids. Germline CDR1 and CDR2: LNHDA and SQIVND (reference sequence). The DNA for the CDR3 is TGTGCCAGTAGTATCGCCGGAGGGTCTGGGGCCAACGTCCTGACTTTC. Protein product: CASSIAGGSGANVLTF.

The V and J genes are TRBV18 and TRBJ2-5; TRBD1 matches at 11 bases. Germline CDR1 is KGHSH and CDR2 is LQKENI. J gave up 4 bases and V 3 bases, and 4 bases lay outside the gene matches. The CDR3 is made up of 15 amino acids. Here the CDR3 reads CASSPGQGARETQYF. The CDR3 region has the DNA TGTGCCAGCTCACCCGGACAGGGGGCGCGAGAGACCCAGTACTTC.

V gene TRBV4-2 combines with J gene TRBJ1-2; TRBD1 matches 9 bases. CDR1 and CDR2 (germline): LGHNA, YNFKEQ. Trimming cost V 4 bases and J 6 bases; bases outside gene matches: 6. The CDR3 totals 14 residues. Written as DNA, the CDR3 is TGTGCCAGCAGCCTCATACAGGGGGCAGATGGCTACACCTTC. Its translation is CASSLIQGADGYTF.

The chain combines TRBV19 with TRBJ2-2, with TRBD2 matching 13 bases. Germline V CDR1 and CDR2: LNHDA, SQIVND (reference sequence). The J segment lost 2 bases and the V segment lost 8 bases, leaving 8 bases of the junction unmatched. The CDR3 consists of 17 residues. CDR3 in amino acids: CASGGGLAGVNTGELFF. The CDR3 DNA reads as TGTGCCAGTGGGGGTGGACTAGCGGGAGTAAACACCGGGGAGCTGTTTTTT.

About this clone: Other DNA sequences from this sample encode an identical CDR3 as well. This chain connects TRBV7-6 to TRBJ2-5; D gene unclear. Germline CDR1 reads SGHVS; CDR2 reads FNYEAQ. CDR3 length equals 11 residues. The V end was cut by 6 bases, the J end by 3 bases, with 5 bases between. CDR3 nucleotides: TGTGCCAGCAGTTCTAAAGAGACCCAGTACTTC. The encoded protein is CASSSKETQYF.

The chain joins TRBV9 to TRBJ2-2; 10 nucleotides match TRBD1. Germline lookup yields CDR1 SGDLS and CDR2 YYNGEE. The CDR3 consists of 14 residues. The V and J ends lost 3 bases and 7 bases, in that order; junction bases with no gene match: 3. CDR3 protein: CASSGTGGGGELFF. DNA for the CDR3: TGTGCCAGCAGCGGGACAGGGGGGGGCGGGGAGCTGTTTTTT.

This clone has just one count. The V gene is TRBV9, the J gene TRBJ2-2, with D maybe TRBD2 (5 bases). Germline assignment: CDR1 SGDLS and CDR2 YYNGEE. This CDR3 is 12 amino acids long. Trimming took off 7 bases at V and 7 bases at J, with 11 bases between the two ends. Here the CDR3 reads CASGGLGGELFF. The CDR3, as DNA: TGTGCCAGCGGTGGACTTGGCGGGGAGCTGTTTTTT. The full variable domain, in which reference TRBV9 and TRBJ2-2 provide the parts outside the CDR3, is DSGVTQTPKHLITATGQRVTLRCSPRSGDLSVYWYQQSLDQGLQFLIQYYNGEERAKGNILERFSAQQFPDLHSELNLSSLELGDSALYFCASGGLGGELFFGEGSRLTVL.

V gene TRBV5-6 combines with J gene TRBJ1-1; a weak D match, TRBD1 (6 bases). Germline CDR1 reads SGHDT; CDR2 reads YYEEEE. The CDR3 loop spans 14 amino acids. Trimming pared 0 bases from V and 1 base from J, leaving 7 bases between. CDR3 sequence reads: CASSLVGGNTEAFF. For the CDR3, the DNA is TGTGCCAGCAGCTTGGTAGGGGGGAACACTGAAGCTTTCTTT.

V is TRBV7-9 and J is TRBJ1-2; D not certain. Trimming removed 5 bases from V and 5 bases from J, with 27 bases in between. The CDR3 has 18 residues. Germline V gene data show CDR1 as SEHNR and CDR2 as FQNEAQ (reference sequence). The CDR3 spells CASSPSGRTDRLVYGYTF. CDR3 nucleotide sequence: TGTGCCAGCAGCCCTAGCGGGCGGACCGACCGTCTCGTTTATGGCTACACCTTC. The full variable domain, in which reference TRBV7-9 and TRBJ1-2 provide the parts outside the CDR3, is DTGVSQNPRHKITKRGQNVTFRCDPISEHNRLYWYRQTLGQGPEFLTYFQNEAQLEKSRLLSDRFSAERPKGSFSTLEIQRTEQGDSAMYLCASSPSGRTDRLVYGYTFGSGTRLTVV.

This clone showed up just once. The chain recombines TRBV5-6 with TRBJ1-2; D gene ambiguous. The V and J ends lost 0 bases and 4 bases respectively, with 7 bases between them. This CDR3 region has 13 residues. Germline-derived CDR1 and CDR2 are SGHDT and YYEEEE. In DNA form, the CDR3 reads TGTGCCAGCAGCTTGGAACAGCTCTATGGCTACACCTTC. It translates to CASSLEQLYGYTF.

Here the CDR3 DNA reads TGTGCCAGCAACAACGGGGGACAGTACAATCAGCCCCAGCATTTT. This translates into CASNNGGQYNQPQHF. The chain is built from TRBV6-1 and TRBJ1-5; 7 positions agree with TRBD1. After removal of 7 bases from V and 3 bases from J, the junction contained 9 bases not matched to a gene. Germline loops: CDR1 MNHNS, CDR2 SASEGT. The CDR3 is made up of 15 amino acids.

This chain uses TRBV9 with TRBJ1-1; TRBD1 aligns across 9 bases. The CDR3 sequence is 14 residues long. The germline gives CDR1 SGDLS, CDR2 YYNGEE. The V and J ends lost 3 bases and 11 bases, in that order; junction bases with no gene match: 11. The CDR3 region has the DNA TGTGCCAGCAGCGAGACGGGACAGGGTGAGGGGGCTTTCTTT. Translated, it gives CASSETGQGEGAFF.

CDR3 sequence reads: CASSQVLGGPKDTQYF. The CDR3 DNA reads as TGCGCCAGCAGCCAAGTCCTCGGGGGCCCCAAAGATACGCAGTATTTT. This chain links TRBV4-1 with TRBJ2-3; TRBD1 or TRBD2 may be the D gene (6 bases each). The CDR3 covers 16 residues. Per the germline V gene, CDR1 is MGHRA and CDR2 is YSYEKL. V was shortened by 1 base and J by 5 bases, with 16 bases between the two germline ends.

The CDR3 coding sequence is TGTGCCAGCAGCTTCTCCCTCAGGGTGAACACTGAAGCTTTCTTT. It is translated as CASSFSLRVNTEAFF. The V gene is TRBV11-2, the J gene TRBJ1-1, with D tentatively TRBD1 (5 bases). Germline V gene lookup returns CDR1 SGHAT and CDR2 FQNNGV. The CDR3 runs to 15 residues. The V end was cut by 3 bases, the J end by 0 bases, with 11 bases between. The whole variable domain, filled in from reference TRBV11-2 and TRBJ1-1, reads EAGVAQSPRYKIIEKRQSVAFWCNPISGHATLYWYQQILGQGPKLLIQFQNNGVVDDSQLPKDRFSAERLKGVDSTLKIQPAKLEDSAVYLCASSFSLRVNTEAFFGQGTRLTVV.

This clone appeared once. This chain joins TRBV5-8 and TRBJ1-3; D is unclear. Germline loops: CDR1 SGHTS, CDR2 YDEGEE. The germline V and J ends were trimmed by 0 bases and 0 bases, with 13 bases remaining between them. The CDR3 runs to 17 residues. In DNA, the CDR3 is TGTGCCAGCAGCTTGGAGAAAGGTAGATACTCTGGAAACACCATATATTTT. It is translated as CASSLEKGRYSGNTIYF.

This clone appeared once. One junction end does not reproduce the germline sequence, and a read error may be involved. The chain recombines TRBV7-7 with TRBJ1-5, with D uncertain. The germline CDR1 and CDR2 sequences are SSHAT and FNYEAQ (reference sequence). The CDR3 contains 13 residues. CDR3 protein: CASSLEAGQPQHF. The CDR3 DNA is TGTGCTAGCAGCTTAGAAGCGGGTCAGCCCCAGCATTTT.

The chain is built from TRBV5-1 and TRBJ1-2; 8 bases fit TRBD1. Unmatched junction bases numbered 6, after V lost 1 base and J lost 7 bases. CDR3 length equals 14 residues. The germline V gene has CDR1 SGHRS and CDR2 YFSETQ. The CDR3 DNA reads TGCGCCAGCAGCTTGACTGGACAGGGCGTTGGCTACACCTTC. Translating gives CASSLTGQGVGYTF.

The chain is built from TRBV9 and TRBJ1-1; D is unclear. Germline V gene sequence: CDR1 SGDLS, CDR2 YYNGEE. V lost 5 bases to trimming and J lost 0 bases, with 8 bases between them. The CDR3 contains 13 residues. CDR3 nucleotides: TGTGCCAGCAGTTCCCACTTGAACACTGAAGCTTTCTTT. Residues: CASSSHLNTEAFF. Full variable domain (missing parts from reference TRBV9 and TRBJ1-1): DSGVTQTPKHLITATGQRVTLRCSPRSGDLSVYWYQQSLDQGLQFLIQYYNGEERAKGNILERFSAQQFPDLHSELNLSSLELGDSALYFCASSSHLNTEAFFGQGTRLTVV.

The chain joins TRBV7-2 to TRBJ2-3; possibly TRBD2 for D (6 bases). This CDR3 is 15 amino acids long. The ends were cut back, 0 bases at V and 3 bases at J, with 10 bases in the middle. The V gene's germline CDR1 is SGHTA and CDR2 FQGNSA. The CDR3 region is CASSLAGTLTDTQYF. The CDR3 DNA reads TGTGCCAGCAGCTTAGCGGGGACTCTTACAGATACGCAGTATTTT.

The chain recombines TRBV15 with TRBJ1-2; 7 nucleotides align to TRBD1. CDR1 is LNHNV and CDR2 is YYDKDF in the germline V gene (reference sequence). Trimming cost V 1 base and J 4 bases; bases outside gene matches: 6. The CDR3 consists of 15 residues. CDR3 in amino acids: CATSRGQGGPYGYTF. The CDR3 DNA reads TGTGCCACCAGCAGAGGACAGGGAGGACCCTATGGCTACACCTTC.

Here the CDR3 reads CSAGTYNEQFF. CDR3 nucleotides: TGCAGTGCCGGGACCTACAATGAGCAGTTCTTC. This sequence joins TRBV20-1 and TRBJ2-1; perhaps TRBD2 as D (5 bases). V was trimmed by 6 bases and J by 2 bases, leaving 5 bases between them. This CDR3 spans 11 amino acids. Germline V gene data show CDR1 as DFQATT and CDR2 as SNEGSKA (reference sequence).

This clone was recorded only once. This chain links TRBV2 with TRBJ1-5; no clear D. CDR1 and CDR2 (germline): SNHLY, FYNNEI. The CDR3 loop spans 13 amino acids. The germline V and J ends were trimmed by 5 bases and 5 bases, with 10 bases remaining between them. Here the CDR3 reads CASSPDGDQPQHF. For the CDR3, the DNA is TGTGCCAGCAGTCCGGACGGGGATCAGCCCCAGCATTTT.

The rearrangement uses TRBV6-4 and TRBJ2-7; possible D gene TRBD1, 6 bases. Germline V gene sequence: CDR1 MRHNA, CDR2 SNTAGT. CDR3 size: 15 residues. V was clipped by 2 bases and J by 0 bases, with 11 bases between them. CDR3 nucleotide sequence: TGTGCCAGCAGTGACGGGGACACGGGCTCCTACGAGCAGTACTTC. Protein product: CASSDGDTGSYEQYF.